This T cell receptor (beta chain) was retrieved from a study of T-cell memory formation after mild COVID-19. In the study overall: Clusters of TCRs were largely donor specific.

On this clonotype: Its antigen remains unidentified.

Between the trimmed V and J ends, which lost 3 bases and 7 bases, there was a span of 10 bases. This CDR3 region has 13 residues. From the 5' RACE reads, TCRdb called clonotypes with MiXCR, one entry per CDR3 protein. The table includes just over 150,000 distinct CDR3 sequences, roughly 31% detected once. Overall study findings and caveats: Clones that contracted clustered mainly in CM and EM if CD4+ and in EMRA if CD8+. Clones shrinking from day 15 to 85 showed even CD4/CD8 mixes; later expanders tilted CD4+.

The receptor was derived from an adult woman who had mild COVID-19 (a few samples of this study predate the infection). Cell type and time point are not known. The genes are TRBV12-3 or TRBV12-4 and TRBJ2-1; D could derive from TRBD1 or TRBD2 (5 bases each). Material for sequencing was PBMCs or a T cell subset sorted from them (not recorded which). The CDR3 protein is CASSFLGVNEQFF. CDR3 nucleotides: TGTGCCAGCAGTTTTCTGGGGGTAAATGAGCAGTTCTTC.